This T cell receptor (beta chain) was documented in a study of T cells after yellow fever vaccination. Whole-study findings and limits: Repertoires sorted by FACS could include abundant clonotypes that are contaminants from the bulk population. Although the secondary response was weaker, it peaked faster, at day 5 versus 15.

UMIs and a universal primer site were added when TCR cDNA was made by 5'RACE template switching. TCRdb redid the calling of the 5' RACE reads with MiXCR, one entry per CDR3 protein. The data contain some 110,000 distinct CDR3 sequences, more than 6.5% of them singletons. Points on this clonotype: The antigen is undetermined.

This CDR3 spans 15 amino acids. V lost 10 bases to trimming and J lost 1 base, with 18 bases between them. Looked up from germline, CDR1 is LGHDT and CDR2 is YNNKEL (reference sequence). This sequence originates from a man aged 18 to 29 who received the YFV17D yellow fever vaccine. Specimen: CD4+ T cells sorted from PBMCs, collected around 10 days after the first yellow fever vaccination. The rearrangement joins TRBV3-1 to TRBJ2-3, with D possibly called TRBD1 or TRBD2 (5 bases each). The CDR3 nucleotides read TGTGCCACCCAGAAGGGACGATGGGGCACAGATACGCAGTATTTT. Encoded protein: CATQKGRWGTDTQYF.